This entry features one T cell receptor (beta chain) sequence. This clonotype was counted many times. The clone's antigen remains unknown. Nothing much larger sits one base from this clone, and base qualities are not available. The data are from a study of regulatory T cells in long-lasting Graves disease (dated by TCRdb to about 2021). Notes on the research overall: Persistent Graves' disease meant more than 5 years of antithyroid drug treatment with TSH receptor autoantibodies that stayed positive. A total of 33 samples underwent TCR sequencing, from roughly 13 patients with persistent Graves' disease and roughly 20 patients with newly diagnosed Graves' disease. In the clinical cohort, patients with persistent Graves' disease had used antithyroid drugs for an average of around 9.3 years. The study was registered as a clinical trial and conducted in China. Patients with persistent Graves' disease were compared with patients with newly diagnosed Graves' disease using TCR sequencing and RNA sequencing of peripheral blood.

CDR1 is given as LNHNV and CDR2 as YYDKDF, both from the germline V gene (reference sequence). The CDR3, cysteine through phenylalanine, is 15 amino acids long. Only CDR3 DNA remains: 45 bases, in frame from the first base. Relative to germline, V is 0 bases shorter and J is 2 bases shorter, with 10 bases between their ends. The time point tag for this specimen amounts to: persistent/refractory GD, antithyroid drugs over 5 years with positive TRAb. For both TCR sequencing and RNA sequencing, RNA was extracted from PBMCs in TRIzol. The diagnosis of Graves' disease followed American Thyroid Association guidelines. Patients for the study were recruited at an endocrinology department in Xi'an, China. Each patient gave approximately 10 milliliters of peripheral blood, collected in an EDTA anticoagulant tube. PBMCs were isolated by Ficoll Paque Plus density gradient separation without further T cell sorting. RNA quality was checked with an Agilent 2100 Bioanalyzer and agarose gel, and concentration with a NanoDrop 2000.

General findings and caveats noted by the study authors: As a limitation, the authors acknowledged that the small sample size may reduce accuracy. More public clonotypes were shared among persistent patients (over 2,500) than among newly diagnosed patients (roughly 1,000). Persistent disease showed preferential use of TRBV28, TRBJ1-2 and TRBJ2-5, whereas newly diagnosed disease favored TRBV20-1 and TRBJ2-1. Sequencing and analysis were restricted to the TCR beta chain. Lower TCR Shannon entropy and fewer highly expanded clones were observed in persistent Graves' disease patients than in newly diagnosed patients, which suggested clonal expansion. Peripheral blood alone was examined, since thyroid tissue, which constituted the primary lesion, could not be accessed.

Library preparation was by multiplex PCR. TCRdb names Illumina HiSeq 4000 as the instrument used. CDR3 regions were amplified by Arm-PCR with iRepertoire HTBI primers to construct TCR beta libraries. Gel purification was performed on PCR products prior to sequencing. The paper's processing steps were these. Gene usage analysis of CDR3 amino acid clonotypes used the approximately 62 TRBV and around 13 TRBJ segments found across samples. COPE and FqMerger were used to merge filtered high-quality paired reads into contigs. BLAST was used to align contigs to IMGT TRBV, TRBD and TRBJ reference genes, with CDR3 defined following IMGT. Any clonotype with a frequency above 0.1% was classified as a highly expanded clone. Shannon entropy served as the measure of repertoire diversity, while the Gini coefficient captured V-J evenness. A clonotype was considered public if more than one individual shared it. TCRdb ran its own pipeline on the public reads, namely fastp trimming at Q25 and MiXCR clone calling, and kept in-frame beta chains. For every CDR3 protein sequence, its rows merge into one entry that carries the most common genes and DNA. TCRdb's processing, not the authors' own work, is the source of the V and J calls. Recorded for this sample are approximately 440,000 distinct CDR3 sequences; roughly a quarter of them occurred a single time. In total, the top ten clones hold around 26% of the sample.

The sample in question was peripheral blood mononuclear cells (PBMCs), obtained when the disease was refractory, from a patient treated with antithyroid drugs. The chain employs TRBV15 and TRBJ1-2, with the D gene not confidently named. The sequence came from a female donor with Graves disease. CDR3 loop: CATSRDTRSNYGYTF. The bases read TGTGCCACCAGCAGAGATACGCGGTCCAACTATGGCTACACCTTC.